Below, one T cell receptor (beta chain) is given with its context. No antigen is known for it. The record originates from a study of blood T cells in healthy people across ages. Study-wide results and limits: One million T cells yielded diversity estimates that were considered underestimates.

With a J-beta primer mix and a sample-barcoded 5' primer, a second PCR ran about 7 to 11 cycles. One entry per CDR3 protein, called by TCRdb with MiXCR from the 5' RACE reads. The table records 1.5 million to 2 million distinct CDR3 sequences, 28% of them present only once. Specimen: blood. The TCR originated in a woman aged 25 to 39 in good health.

CDR3 residues: CASSTAAGKYTEAFF. The CDR3 DNA sequence: TGTGCCAGCTCAACGGCCGCGGGTAAATACACTGAAGCTTTCTTT. The chain links TRBV18 to TRBJ1-1, with no clear D. The CDR3 covers 15 residues. Germline lookup yields CDR1 KGHSH and CDR2 LQKENI. The germline V and J ends were trimmed by 5 bases and 3 bases, with 16 bases remaining between them.